The entry that follows covers one T cell receptor (beta chain) sequence. This sample stems from a study of Ad26.COV2.S vaccination and SARS-CoV-2 variants. Overall study: Ad26.COV2.S arm of COV1001 included the donor.

CDR3 length: 18 amino acids. Germline V lookup: CDR1 SQVTM, CDR2 ANQGSEA. With V trimmed by 1 base and J by 4 bases, 13 bases remained unmatched. Only in-frame clones appear in the TCRdb table, and some are missing; sequencing was by immunoSEQ multiplex PCR. The sample holds 410,000 or so clones, around 90% seen once. The treatment: 15 to 20 received Ad26.COV2.S at low or high dose, single or two shots; several received placebo; per-sample allocation not given. Day 63 after the first injection of vaccine or placebo was the sampling time. A Boston adult aged 18-55 years was the donor. This chain connects TRBV29-1 to TRBJ2-3, with 11 bases lining up with TRBD2. The clonotype comes from a person between 18 and 60 years old who received the Ad26.COV2.S COVID-19 vaccine or a placebo. The specimen was peripheral blood, collected in a trial of Ad26.COV2.S vaccine versus placebo. The DNA of the CDR3 is TGCAGCGTTGAAGGTGGTATTTTAGCGGGAGGGCGAGCAGATACGCAGTATTTT. It yields the protein CSVEGGILAGGRADTQYF.